The 19 T cell receptor beta chains presented below share a single source sample, sequenced in a study of STAT5B mutations in CD4+ large granular lymphocyte leukemia (dated by TCRdb to the early 2020s). The library was generated by the immunoSEQ multiplex PCR assay. In TCRdb, the immuneACCESS table is reduced to in-frame sequences with V and J assigned. These tables do not hold every clone; where another copy was compared, an unresolved V gene accounts for under half, and the others remain unexplained. Across this sample there are over 35,000 clones, with roughly 76% seen only once. Clones ranked in the top ten supply about 3.8% of the sample. Sequencing input: CD4+ T cells from blood buffy coats. These receptor sequences come from a human donor in good health.

The chain uses TRBV4-1 and TRBJ1-3; D is uncertain. The CDR3 sequence is 15 residues long. The germline V gene encodes CDR1 MGHRA and CDR2 YSYEKL. Trimming stripped 1 base from V and 0 bases from J, with 7 bases between. CDR3 amino acids: CASSQGGFSGNTIYF. CDR3 DNA sequence: TGCGCCAGCAGCCAAGGTGGATTCTCTGGAAACACCATATATTTT.

This clone was recorded once. This chain links TRBV19 with TRBJ2-5, with 10 bases aligning to TRBD1. V dropped 4 bases and J dropped 4; count of bases not matched to a gene: 6. This CDR3 is 15 amino acids long. Germline V gene data show CDR1 as LNHDA and CDR2 as SQIVND (reference sequence). CDR3 nucleotide sequence: TGTGCCAGTAGTAGCTACGGGACAGGGGTAGAGACCCAGTACTTC. It yields the protein CASSSYGTGVETQYF.

This chain connects TRBV9 to TRBJ1-5, with D hard to call. The CDR3 sequence is 14 residues long. V dropped 4 bases and J dropped 3 bases, with 11 bases sitting between them. Germline loops: CDR1 SGDLS, CDR2 YYNGEE. The CDR3 DNA reads TGTGCCAGCAGCCCCCAGAATTCCAATCAGCCCCAGCATTTT. Translation gives CASSPQNSNQPQHF.

This rearrangement joins TRBV14 to TRBJ1-1, with D possibly matching TRBD1 (6 bases). V gave up 6 bases and J gave up 1 base, with 12 bases separating them. Germline V gives CDR1 SGHDN, CDR2 FVKESK. The CDR3 contains 14 residues. The DNA for the CDR3 is TGTGCCAGCAGTTTGGGACACTCGAACACTGAAGCTTTCTTT. Its translation: CASSLGHSNTEAFF.

This clone was recorded only once. This sequence joins TRBV5-4 and TRBJ2-1; 15 positions agree with TRBD2. The CDR3 covers 19 residues. With 4 bases clipped from V and 0 bases from J, the junction kept 8 bases outside the gene matches. Germline values: CDR1 SGHNT, CDR2 YYREEE (reference sequence). CDR3 nucleotide sequence: TGTGCCAGCAGCGGCGCGGGACTAGCGGGGGGCAGCTCCTACAATGAGCAGTTCTTC. Protein sequence: CASSGAGLAGGSSYNEQFF.

The chain is built from TRBV11-3 and TRBJ1-3, with no clear D. The CDR3 spans 14 residues. Germline CDR1 and CDR2: SGHNT and YENEEA. Trimming shortened V by 8 bases and J by 3 bases, and 14 bases separated the two germline ends. CDR3 region: CASSETSGGNTIYF. In nucleotides, the CDR3 is TGTGCCAGCTCGGAGACGAGCGGTGGAAACACCATATATTTT.

This clone is medium-sized within its sample. The chain recombines TRBV4-3 with TRBJ1-2; TRBD1 is a possible D gene (5 bases). In germline, CDR1 is LGHNA, CDR2 YSLEER. CDR3 size: 15 residues. With 3 bases removed from V and 4 bases from J, the gap between germline ends came to 15 bases. Here the CDR3 reads CASSQTADNFYGYTF. For the CDR3, the DNA is TGCGCCAGCAGCCAGACAGCCGATAATTTCTATGGCTACACCTTC.

The V and J genes are TRBV9 and TRBJ1-4; tentatively, D is TRBD1 (6 bases). The CDR3 has 15 amino acids. Germline values: CDR1 SGDLS, CDR2 YYNGEE. Trimming removed 3 bases from V and 8 bases from J, with 17 bases in between. The CDR3 bases are TGTGCCAGCAGCGCCCAGGGGTCTCAAATGGAAAAACTGTTTTTT. Translating gives CASSAQGSQMEKLFF.

This clone was seen more than once but under ten times. The genes are TRBV6-5 and TRBJ2-7, with D possibly being TRBD2 (5 bases). V was trimmed by 5 bases and J by 8 bases, leaving 16 bases between them. This CDR3 contains 13 residues. The germline V gene has CDR1 MNHEY and CDR2 SVGAGI. This CDR3 is CASSPLREGKQYF. As DNA, the CDR3 is TGTGCCAGCAGTCCCTTACGGGAAGGGAAGCAGTACTTC.

The rearrangement uses TRBV9 and TRBJ2-3, with D unclear. V was cut by 6 bases and J by 0 bases, with 8 bases left in between. Per germline, CDR1 SGDLS and CDR2 YYNGEE. The CDR3 loop spans 13 amino acids. In DNA, the CDR3 is TGTGCCAGCAAGCCTTGGAGCACAGATACGCAGTATTTT. This translates into CASKPWSTDTQYF.

The chain recombines TRBV7-2 with TRBJ2-5, with D perhaps given as TRBD1 or TRBD2 (5 bases each). Trimming took off 2 bases at V and 9 bases at J, with 19 bases between the two ends. Germline V gene data show CDR1 as SGHTA and CDR2 as FQGNSA. The CDR3 loop spans 15 amino acids. Written as DNA, the CDR3 is TGTGCCAGCAGCTTATCGGTATCGGGACGGACGGCCCAGTACTTC. This gives the protein CASSLSVSGRTAQYF.

V is TRBV25-1 and J is TRBJ2-7; 12 bases fit TRBD1. Germline CDR1 is MGHDK and CDR2 is SYGVNS. J gave up 4 bases and V 6 bases, and 4 bases lay outside the gene matches. The CDR3 has 14 amino acids. CDR3 region: CASRGQGAPYEQYF. DNA for the CDR3: TGTGCCAGCAGGGGACAGGGGGCTCCTTACGAGCAGTACTTC.

V gene TRBV7-4 combines with J gene TRBJ1-4; no firm D call. The germline gives CDR1 SGHVT, CDR2 SQSDAQ. This CDR3 has 17 amino acids. V lost 1 base and J 8 bases, leaving 20 bases between the germline ends. The CDR3 DNA is TGTGCCAGCAGCTTAGGCCCGGTGGGCCCGGTCTGGGAAAAACTGTTTTTT. Protein product: CASSLGPVGPVWEKLFF.

This clone was seen just once. The J gene is TRBJ2-7, the V gene TRBV29-1; D unresolved. The CDR3 is made up of 14 amino acids. CDR1 SQVTM and CDR2 ANQGSEA come from the germline V gene. The germline V and J ends were trimmed by 3 bases and 5 bases, with 17 bases remaining between them. The CDR3 DNA reads as TGCAGCGTTGATGGGTCCCGGCTCGGCGACGAGCAGTACTTC. Amino acids: CSVDGSRLGDEQYF.

The CDR3 region is CASSLGYNTEAFF. The CDR3 DNA reads as TGTGCCAGCAGCTTGGGTTACAACACTGAAGCTTTCTTT. The chain carries TRBV5-5 and TRBJ1-1, with D unresolved. Between the trimmed V and J ends, which lost 0 bases and 2 bases, there was a span of 5 bases. The CDR3 has 13 residues. Germline CDR1 SGHKS, CDR2 YYEKEE (reference sequence).

The chain is built from TRBV7-6 and TRBJ1-5, with 9 positions matching TRBD1. Germline-derived CDR1 and CDR2 are SGHVS and FNYEAQ. The length of the CDR3 is 14 residues. V lost 5 bases, J lost 5 bases, and 4 bases stayed unmatched. The CDR3 sequence is CASSPRQGDQPQHF. DNA for the CDR3: TGTGCCAGCAGCCCAAGACAGGGGGATCAGCCCCAGCATTTT.

The V and J genes are TRBV4-1 and TRBJ2-7, with 8 bases fitting TRBD2. V lost 3 bases and J lost 4; bases outside the gene matches: 11. The germline V gene encodes CDR1 MGHRA and CDR2 YSYEKL. The CDR3 has 16 residues. CDR3 sequence: CASSQNLAGTHYEQYF. CDR3 DNA sequence: TGCGCCAGCAGCCAGAACTTAGCGGGAACCCATTACGAGCAGTACTTC.

V usage is TRBV25-1 and J usage is TRBJ2-7; D is perhaps TRBD2 (7 bases). The CDR3 runs to 15 residues. Germline V CDR1 and CDR2: MGHDK, SYGVNS. V was shortened by 5 bases and J by 4 bases, with 18 bases between the two germline ends. The chain's CDR3 is CASSPGGGGRYEQYF. The DNA of the CDR3 is TGTGCCAGCAGTCCCGGTGGGGGGGGCAGGTACGAGCAGTACTTC.

The CDR3 reads CASSSDRGGTYEQYF. The CDR3 DNA reads as TGTGCCAGCAGCTCCGACAGGGGGGGAACCTACGAGCAGTACTTC. The chain joins TRBV9 to TRBJ2-7; 9 bases agree with TRBD1. The CDR3 extends over 15 amino acids. With V trimmed by 4 bases and J by 2 bases, 7 bases remained unmatched. Germline V gene sequence: CDR1 SGDLS, CDR2 YYNGEE.